Shown below are 12 T cell receptor beta chains from a single sample sequenced in a study of T cell responses to AZD1222 COVID-19 vaccine. Repertoires were generated with immunoSEQ multiplex PCR, while TCRdb's copy carries only in-frame clones and drops some. The profile covers roughly 150,000 clones, with approximately 90% appearing a single time and roughly 2% taken by the ten largest. The source material was peripheral blood, sampled on day 0 of AZD1222 vaccination. Receptors were obtained from an adult in good health.

The chain has TRBV30 and TRBJ1-3; weak D call: TRBD1 (6 bases). There are 14 residues in the CDR3. Trimming took off 6 bases at V and 6 bases at J, with 18 bases between the two ends. CDR1 is GTSNPN and CDR2 is SVGIG in the germline V gene (reference sequence). CDR3 in DNA: TGTGCCTGCCCCAGGGGCGAGAGCGAAAACACCATATATTTT. This sequence encodes CACPRGESENTIYF.

The chain has TRBV19 and TRBJ1-5; no definite D call. Between the trimmed V and J ends, which lost 1 base and 2 bases, there was a span of 12 bases. The germline V gene has CDR1 LNHDA and CDR2 SQIVND (reference sequence). The CDR3 is 16 amino acids. CDR3 loop: CASSIAGTPRNQPQHF. CDR3 in DNA: TGTGCCAGTAGTATAGCGGGCACCCCTCGCAATCAGCCCCAGCATTTT.

The chain couples TRBV2 to TRBJ1-5; D ambiguous. V shed 5 bases and J shed 3 bases, with 8 bases lying between them. Germline assignment: CDR1 SNHLY and CDR2 FYNNEI. The CDR3 totals 13 residues. CDR3 loop: CASSKRDNQPQHF. The CDR3, as DNA: TGTGCCAGCAGTAAGAGAGACAATCAGCCCCAGCATTTT.

The chain combines TRBV5-1 with TRBJ1-2; 7 positions match TRBD1. Germline V gene lookup returns CDR1 SGHRS and CDR2 YFSETQ. The V and J ends lost 3 bases and 5 bases, in that order; junction bases with no gene match: 7. CDR3 length equals 14 residues. CDR3 region: CASSSEGQPYGYTF. CDR3 DNA: TGCGCCAGCAGCTCGGAGGGACAGCCTTATGGCTACACCTTC.

V and J are TRBV19 and TRBJ1-4; 7 bases agree with TRBD1. The CDR3 covers 16 residues. Unmatched junction bases numbered 10, after V lost 4 bases and J lost 5 bases. CDR1 and CDR2 (germline): LNHDA, SQIVND (reference sequence). The chain's CDR3 is CASSTLTGTENEKLFF. CDR3 nucleotides: TGTGCCAGTAGTACCCTAACCGGGACAGAGAATGAAAAACTGTTTTTT.

The chain uses TRBV6-5 and TRBJ2-7; 11 bases fit TRBD2. The CDR3 totals 16 residues. V shed 0 bases, J shed 5 bases, and the junction held 6 bases outside the gene matches. Germline V lookup: CDR1 MNHEY, CDR2 SVGAGI. The CDR3 is CASSYSKTSGVDEQYF. The CDR3 DNA follows: TGTGCCAGCAGTTACTCTAAGACTAGCGGGGTCGACGAGCAGTACTTC.

In its sample, this clone was seen a few times. The CDR3 here is CASTPFQGSSGNTIYF. The DNA of the CDR3 is TGTGCCAGCACCCCTTTCCAAGGGAGCTCTGGAAACACCATATATTTT. This rearrangement joins TRBV7-6 to TRBJ1-3, with D hard to call. There are 16 residues in the CDR3. V lost 7 bases, J lost 0 bases, and 16 bases lay in between. CDR1 SGHVS and CDR2 FNYEAQ come from the germline V gene.

V is TRBV28 and J is TRBJ1-2, with a possible D match to TRBD1 (6 bases). Germline assignment: CDR1 MDHEN and CDR2 SYDVKM. V lost 4 bases and J lost 1, with 19 bases in between. This CDR3 is built from 17 residues. Written as DNA, the CDR3 is TGTGCCAGCAGTTCGCCCCTGGGGACACCGTATAACTATGGCTACACCTTC. It is translated as CASSSPLGTPYNYGYTF.

The chain uses TRBV11-2 and TRBJ1-5, with no clear D. V dropped 5 bases and J dropped 1 base, with 6 bases sitting between them. The CDR3 runs 13 residues. Germline V gives CDR1 SGHAT, CDR2 FQNNGV. CDR3 in amino acids: CASSPGSNQPQHF. The CDR3 DNA is TGTGCCAGCAGCCCCGGGAGCAATCAGCCCCAGCATTTT.

The chain joins TRBV18 to TRBJ1-1; 8 bases are shared with TRBD1. CDR1 and CDR2 (germline): KGHSH, LQKENI. Trimming took 3 bases from V and 6 from J; bases not matched to a gene: 6. The CDR3 has 14 amino acids. The CDR3 DNA follows: TGTGCCAGCTCACCCTTTCAGGGGGCGTCTGAAGCTTTCTTT. This gives the protein CASSPFQGASEAFF.

The chain couples TRBV9 to TRBJ1-1; D is undetermined. This CDR3 has 14 amino acids. Trimming removed 0 bases at V and 2 bases at J, with 8 bases between. Germline CDR1 reads SGDLS; CDR2 reads YYNGEE. CDR3 sequence: CASSVDGFNTEAFF. CDR3 nucleotide sequence: TGTGCCAGCAGCGTAGACGGGTTCAACACTGAAGCTTTCTTT.

The chain uses TRBV28 and TRBJ1-1, with 9 bases identical to TRBD1. Trimming at V came to 5 bases and at J to 7 bases, leaving 5 bases not matched to a gene. CDR1 and CDR2 from the germline V gene are MDHEN and SYDVKM. The CDR3 extends over 13 amino acids. CDR3 sequence: CASSPPGQGEAFF. The CDR3 DNA is TGTGCCAGCAGTCCACCGGGACAGGGTGAAGCTTTCTTT.